A selection of T cell receptor beta chains follows, all from one sample in a study of GPR56 and killer-like receptors on CD4 memory cells. Using the reads, TCRdb records one entry per CDR3 protein without DNA. Recorded for this sample: under 3,500 distinct CDR3 sequences. The sample taken for sequencing was memory CD4+ T cells from blood. These receptors all come from a human donor in good health. The CDR3 runs from the conserved cysteine through the conserved F or W. The order of the fields is V gene, J gene, clone size, CDR3 protein. Clone size is not always given. Where it is, it says once, few, many or a class for expanded clones.

V: TRBV6-1; J: TRBJ2-7; size: NA; CDR3: CASRRVEGSYEQYF
V: TRBV2; J: TRBJ2-5; size: NA; CDR3: CASRRLAGGSQETQYF
V: TRBV6-5; J: TRBJ1-5; size: NA; CDR3: CASSKGQGDQPQHF
V: TRBV24-1; J: TRBJ1-2; size: NA; CDR3: CATSDSTGTVGYTF
V: TRBV6-2/TRBV6-3; J: TRBJ2-7; size: medium-sized; CDR3: CASSRQTGDRYEQYF
V: TRBV5-6; J: TRBJ2-7; size: NA; CDR3: CASRSQGFWSYEQYF
V: TRBV4-1; J: TRBJ1-5; size: NA; CDR3: CASSQESWNEGYSNQPQHF
V: TRBV19; J: TRBJ2-7; size: medium-sized; CDR3: CASSIPGLPSYEQYF
V: TRBV6-1; J: TRBJ2-2; size: NA; CDR3: CASSEGRISGANVLTFGAGELFF
V: TRBV10-3; J: TRBJ2-7; size: medium-sized; CDR3: CAISQPGQNEQYF
V: TRBV18; J: TRBJ1-1; size: NA; CDR3: CASSPLEGGTEAFF
V: TRBV20-1; J: TRBJ2-4; size: NA; CDR3: CSALQGALGNIQYF
V: TRBV19; J: TRBJ2-7; size: medium-sized; CDR3: CASSHGGVGGYEQYF
V: TRBV24-1; J: TRBJ2-3; size: NA; CDR3: CATSDLAGGFTDTQYF
V: TRBV12-3/TRBV12-4; J: TRBJ1-6; size: NA; CDR3: CASSQSSYNSPLHF
V: TRBV7-9; J: TRBJ1-1; size: medium-sized; CDR3: CASSGLKLQGTEAFF
V: TRBV6-5; J: TRBJ2-1; size: large; CDR3: CASSYRDPEDEQFF
V: TRBV19; J: TRBJ1-3; size: medium-sized; CDR3: CASSMGDRPSGNTIYF
V: TRBV27; J: TRBJ1-2; size: medium-sized; CDR3: CASSPTGARGYTF
V: TRBV6-6; J: TRBJ2-5; size: large; CDR3: CASSYSEGAETQYF
V: TRBV12-3/TRBV12-4; J: TRBJ2-7; size: NA; CDR3: CASSFGPQGTYEQYF
V: TRBV12-3/TRBV12-4; J: TRBJ1-1; size: NA; CDR3: CASSPEILSEAFF
V: TRBV5-5; J: TRBJ2-5; size: NA; CDR3: CASSLVGSQETQYF
V: TRBV6-2/TRBV6-3; J: TRBJ1-2; size: large; CDR3: CASSYGEKGASGYTF
V: TRBV19; J: TRBJ2-1; size: medium-sized; CDR3: CASSIRRGGSYNEQFF
V: TRBV30; J: TRBJ1-5; size: medium-sized; CDR3: CAWSLGQGEQPQHF
V: TRBV10-3; J: TRBJ2-5; size: large; CDR3: CAISESRETQYF
V: TRBV6-6; J: TRBJ2-2; size: large; CDR3: CASSYSSGTNTGELFF
V: TRBV5-5; J: TRBJ1-6; size: NA; CDR3: CASSSGPDNSPLHF
V: TRBV5-6; J: TRBJ1-1; size: medium-sized; CDR3: CASSSVTGYGMNTEAFF
V: TRBV5-1; J: TRBJ2-3; size: medium-sized; CDR3: CASSIAGVPTDTQYF
V: TRBV5-5; J: TRBJ1-1; size: medium-sized; CDR3: CASSREQGPTEAFF
V: TRBV7-2; J: TRBJ2-1; size: NA; CDR3: CASSLLLAGRKTYNEQFF
V: TRBV27; J: TRBJ2-7; size: medium-sized; CDR3: CASSQRAFGSYEQYF
V: TRBV6-2/TRBV6-3; J: TRBJ2-1; size: large; CDR3: CASSPGLAGGPGEQFF
V: TRBV27; J: TRBJ2-2; size: NA; CDR3: CASSRQGPGGELFF
V: TRBV20-1; J: TRBJ2-1; size: NA; CDR3: CSAFSSSGTHYNEQFF
V: TRBV6-1; J: TRBJ1-2; size: large; CDR3: CASRDRNLGAYGYTF
V: TRBV19; J: TRBJ1-3; size: large; CDR3: CASSTRGQVGNTIYF
V: TRBV7-3; J: TRBJ2-7; size: NA; CDR3: CASSRDSGTYEQYF
V: TRBV3-1; J: TRBJ1-2; size: NA; CDR3: CASSQEVGAHYGYTF
V: TRBV6-1; J: TRBJ2-3; size: NA; CDR3: CASTEGGADTQYF
V: TRBV7-9; J: TRBJ1-1; size: NA; CDR3: CASSRDRVNTEAFF
V: TRBV6-2/TRBV6-3; J: TRBJ2-6; size: medium-sized; CDR3: CASSYSKRQGVLSGANVLTF
V: TRBV12-3/TRBV12-4; J: TRBJ2-2; size: NA; CDR3: CASSIGTGELFF
V: TRBV7-9; J: TRBJ1-5; size: NA; CDR3: CASSFGPSNQPQHF
V: TRBV5-4; J: TRBJ1-4; size: NA; CDR3: CASSLDLRTDEKLFF